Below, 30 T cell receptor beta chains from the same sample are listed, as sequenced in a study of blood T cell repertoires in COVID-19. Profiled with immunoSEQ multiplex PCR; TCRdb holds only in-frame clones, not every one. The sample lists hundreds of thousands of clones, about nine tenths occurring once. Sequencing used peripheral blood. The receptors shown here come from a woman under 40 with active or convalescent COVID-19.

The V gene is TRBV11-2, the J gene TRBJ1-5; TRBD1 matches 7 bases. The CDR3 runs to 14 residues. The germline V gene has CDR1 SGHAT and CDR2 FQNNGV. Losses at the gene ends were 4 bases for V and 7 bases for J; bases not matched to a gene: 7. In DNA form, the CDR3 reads TGTGCCAGCAGCTCGACAGGGAATCGCCAGCCCCAGCATTTT. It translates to CASSSTGNRQPQHF.

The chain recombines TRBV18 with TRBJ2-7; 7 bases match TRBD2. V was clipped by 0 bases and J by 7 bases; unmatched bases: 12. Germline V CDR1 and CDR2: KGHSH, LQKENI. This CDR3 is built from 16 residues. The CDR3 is CASSPPALGGSGEQYF. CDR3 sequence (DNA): TGTGCCAGCTCACCACCGGCCCTCGGGGGGTCCGGGGAGCAGTACTTC.

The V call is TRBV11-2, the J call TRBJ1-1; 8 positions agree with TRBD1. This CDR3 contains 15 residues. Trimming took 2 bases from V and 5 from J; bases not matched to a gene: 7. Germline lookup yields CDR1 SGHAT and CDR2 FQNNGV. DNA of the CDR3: TGTGCCAGCAGCTTAATGCAGGGGGCGGTTACTGAAGCTTTCTTT. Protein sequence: CASSLMQGAVTEAFF.

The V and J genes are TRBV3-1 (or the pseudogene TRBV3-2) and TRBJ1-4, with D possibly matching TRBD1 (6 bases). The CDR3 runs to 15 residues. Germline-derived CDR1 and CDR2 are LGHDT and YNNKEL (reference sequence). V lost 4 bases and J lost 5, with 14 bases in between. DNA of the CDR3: TGTGCCAGCAGCCGAGCGGGACAAAACAATGAAAAACTGTTTTTT. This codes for CASSRAGQNNEKLFF.

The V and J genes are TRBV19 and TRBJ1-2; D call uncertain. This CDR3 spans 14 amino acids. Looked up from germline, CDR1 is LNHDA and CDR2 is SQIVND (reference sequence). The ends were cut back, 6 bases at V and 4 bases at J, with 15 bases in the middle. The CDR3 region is CASRNVQEPYGYTF. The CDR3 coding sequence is TGTGCCAGTAGGAATGTTCAGGAACCCTATGGCTACACCTTC. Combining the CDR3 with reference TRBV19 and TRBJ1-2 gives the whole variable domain DGGITQSPKYLFRKEGQNVTLSCEQNLNHDAMYWYRQDPGQGLRLIYYSQIVNDFQKGDIAEGYSVSREKKESFPLTVTSAQKNPTAFYLCASRNVQEPYGYTFGSGTRLTVV.

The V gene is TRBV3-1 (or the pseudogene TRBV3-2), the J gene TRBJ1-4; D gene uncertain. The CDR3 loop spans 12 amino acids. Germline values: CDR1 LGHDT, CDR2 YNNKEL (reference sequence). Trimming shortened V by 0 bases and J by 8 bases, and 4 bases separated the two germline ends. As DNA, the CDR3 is TGTGCCAGCAGCCAAGATTCGGAAAAACTGTTTTTT. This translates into CASSQDSEKLFF.

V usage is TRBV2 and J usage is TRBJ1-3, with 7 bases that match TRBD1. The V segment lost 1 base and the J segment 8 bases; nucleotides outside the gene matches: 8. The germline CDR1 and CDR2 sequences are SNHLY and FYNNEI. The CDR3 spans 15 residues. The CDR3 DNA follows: TGTGCCAGCAGTGAAGGACAGGGAATACCGGACACCATATATTTT. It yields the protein CASSEGQGIPDTIYF.

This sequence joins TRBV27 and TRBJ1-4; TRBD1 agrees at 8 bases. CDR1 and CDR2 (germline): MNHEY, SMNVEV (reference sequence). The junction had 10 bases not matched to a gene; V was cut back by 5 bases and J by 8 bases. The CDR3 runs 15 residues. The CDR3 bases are TGTGCCAGCAGTCCAGAGGACAGGGTATACGAAAAACTGTTTTTT. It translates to CASSPEDRVYEKLFF. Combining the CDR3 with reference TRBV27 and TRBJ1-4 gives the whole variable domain EAQVTQNPRYLITVTGKKLTVTCSQNMNHEYMSWYRQDPGLGLRQIYYSMNVEVTDKGDVPEGYKVSRKEKRNFPLILESPSPNQTSLYFCASSPEDRVYEKLFFGSGTQLSVL.

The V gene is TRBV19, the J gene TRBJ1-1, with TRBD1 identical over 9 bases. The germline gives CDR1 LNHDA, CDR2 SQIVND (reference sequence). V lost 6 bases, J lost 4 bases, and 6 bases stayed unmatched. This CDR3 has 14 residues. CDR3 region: CASRGDREATEAFF. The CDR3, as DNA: TGTGCCAGTAGGGGGGACAGGGAAGCCACTGAAGCTTTCTTT.

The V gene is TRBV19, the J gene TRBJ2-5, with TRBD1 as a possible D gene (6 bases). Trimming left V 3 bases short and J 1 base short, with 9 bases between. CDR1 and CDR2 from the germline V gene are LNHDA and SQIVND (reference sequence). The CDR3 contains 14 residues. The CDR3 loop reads CASSITGIQETQYF. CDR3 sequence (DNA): TGTGCCAGTAGTATTACAGGGATCCAAGAGACCCAGTACTTC.

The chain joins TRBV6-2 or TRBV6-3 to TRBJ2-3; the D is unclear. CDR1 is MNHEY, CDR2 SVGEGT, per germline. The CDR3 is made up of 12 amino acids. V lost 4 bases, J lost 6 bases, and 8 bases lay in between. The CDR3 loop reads CASSWVGDTQYF. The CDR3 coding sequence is TGTGCCAGCAGTTGGGTCGGGGATACGCAGTATTTT.

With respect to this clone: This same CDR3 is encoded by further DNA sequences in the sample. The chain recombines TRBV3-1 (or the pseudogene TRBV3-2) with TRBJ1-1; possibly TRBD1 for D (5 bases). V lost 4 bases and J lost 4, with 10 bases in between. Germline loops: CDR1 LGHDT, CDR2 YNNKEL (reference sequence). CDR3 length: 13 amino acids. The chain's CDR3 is CASSPGAGTEAFF. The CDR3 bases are TGTGCCAGCAGCCCTGGGGCAGGCACTGAAGCTTTCTTT.

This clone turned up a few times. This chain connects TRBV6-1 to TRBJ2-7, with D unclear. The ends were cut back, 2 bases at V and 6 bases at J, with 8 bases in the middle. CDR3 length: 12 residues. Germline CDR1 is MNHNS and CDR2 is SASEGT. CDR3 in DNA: TGTGCCAGCAGTGAATTCGAGGTCGAGCAGTACTTC. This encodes CASSEFEVEQYF.

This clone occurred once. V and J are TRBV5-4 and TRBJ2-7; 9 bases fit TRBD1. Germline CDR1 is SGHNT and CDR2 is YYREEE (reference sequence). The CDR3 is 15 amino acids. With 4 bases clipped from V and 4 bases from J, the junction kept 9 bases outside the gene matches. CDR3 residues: CASSLGGTGSYEQYF. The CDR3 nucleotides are TGTGCCAGCAGCCTGGGCGGGACAGGGTCATACGAGCAGTACTTC.

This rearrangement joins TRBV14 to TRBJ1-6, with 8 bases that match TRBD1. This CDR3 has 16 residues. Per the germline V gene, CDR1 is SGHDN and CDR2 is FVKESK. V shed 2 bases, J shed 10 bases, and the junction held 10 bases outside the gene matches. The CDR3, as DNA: TGTGCCAGCAGCCAATCAGGGGGCGTTGGTCAGTCACCCCTCCACTTT. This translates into CASSQSGGVGQSPLHF.

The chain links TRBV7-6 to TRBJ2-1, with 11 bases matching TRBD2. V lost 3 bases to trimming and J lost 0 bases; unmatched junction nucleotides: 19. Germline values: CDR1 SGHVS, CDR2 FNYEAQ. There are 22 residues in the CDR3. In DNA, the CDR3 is TGTGCCAGCAGCTTTTGGGAGTCGAGTAGCGGGGGGGGATTCAGCTCCTACAATGAGCAGTTCTTC. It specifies CASSFWESSSGGGFSSYNEQFF.

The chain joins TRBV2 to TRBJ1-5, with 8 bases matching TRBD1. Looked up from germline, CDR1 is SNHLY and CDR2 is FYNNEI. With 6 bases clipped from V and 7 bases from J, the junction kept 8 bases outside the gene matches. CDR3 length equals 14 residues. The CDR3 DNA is TGTGCCAGCAGAGAGGACAGGGTTAGGCAGCCCCAGCATTTT. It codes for CASREDRVRQPQHF.

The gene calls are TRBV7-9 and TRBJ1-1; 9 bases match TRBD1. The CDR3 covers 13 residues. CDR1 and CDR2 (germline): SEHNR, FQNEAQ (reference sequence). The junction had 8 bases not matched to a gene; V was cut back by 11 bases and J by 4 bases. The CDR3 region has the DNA TGTGCCTCCCGGGACAGGGAGGCCACTGAAGCTTTCTTT. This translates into CASRDREATEAFF.

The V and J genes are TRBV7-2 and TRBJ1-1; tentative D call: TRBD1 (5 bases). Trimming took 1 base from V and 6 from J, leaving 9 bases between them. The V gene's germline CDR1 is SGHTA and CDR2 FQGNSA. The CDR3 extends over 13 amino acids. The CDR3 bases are TGTGCCAGCAGCTTAGTAAAAGGGGCTGAAGCTTTCTTT. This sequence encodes CASSLVKGAEAFF.

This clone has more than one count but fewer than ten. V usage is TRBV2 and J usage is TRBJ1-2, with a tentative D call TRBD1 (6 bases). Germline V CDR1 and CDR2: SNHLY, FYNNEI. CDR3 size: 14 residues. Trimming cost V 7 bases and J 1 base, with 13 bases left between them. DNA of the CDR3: TGTGCCAGCACCCAGGACAGCTTTAACTATGGCTACACCTTC. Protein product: CASTQDSFNYGYTF.

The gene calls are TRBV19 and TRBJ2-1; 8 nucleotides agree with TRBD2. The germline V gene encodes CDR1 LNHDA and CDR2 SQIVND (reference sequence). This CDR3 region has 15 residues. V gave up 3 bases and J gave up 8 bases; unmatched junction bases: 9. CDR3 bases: TGTGCCAGTAGTATTTTCGGGGGGGCGATCTATGAGCAGTTCTTC. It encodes CASSIFGGAIYEQFF. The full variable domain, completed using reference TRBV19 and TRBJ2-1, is DGGITQSPKYLFRKEGQNVTLSCEQNLNHDAMYWYRQDPGQGLRLIYYSQIVNDFQKGDIAEGYSVSREKKESFPLTVTSAQKNPTAFYLCASSIFGGAIYEQFFGPGTRLTVL.

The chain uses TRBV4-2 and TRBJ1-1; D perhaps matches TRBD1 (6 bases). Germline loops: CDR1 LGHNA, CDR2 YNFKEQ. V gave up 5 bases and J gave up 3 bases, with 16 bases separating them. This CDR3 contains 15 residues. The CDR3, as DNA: TGTGCCAGCAGCTTACACAGGGCGGGAGACACTGAAGCTTTCTTT. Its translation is CASSLHRAGDTEAFF.

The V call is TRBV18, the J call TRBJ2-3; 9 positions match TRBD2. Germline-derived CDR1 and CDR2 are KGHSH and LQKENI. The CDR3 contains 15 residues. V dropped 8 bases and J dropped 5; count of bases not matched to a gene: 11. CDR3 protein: CASRRDPAGGDTQYF. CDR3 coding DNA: TGTGCCAGCCGGAGGGATCCAGCGGGGGGAGATACGCAGTATTTT. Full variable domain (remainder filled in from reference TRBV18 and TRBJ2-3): NAGVMQNPRHLVRRRGQEARLRCSPMKGHSHVYWYRQLPEEGLKFMVYLQKENIIDESGMPKERFSAEFPKEGPSILRIQQVVRGDSAAYFCASRRDPAGGDTQYFGPGTRLTVL.

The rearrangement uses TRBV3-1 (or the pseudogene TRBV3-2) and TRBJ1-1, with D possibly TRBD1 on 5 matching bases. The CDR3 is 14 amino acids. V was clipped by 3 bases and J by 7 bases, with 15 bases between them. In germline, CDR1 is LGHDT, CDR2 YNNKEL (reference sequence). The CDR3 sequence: CASSHYQGRSEAFF. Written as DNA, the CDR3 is TGTGCCAGCAGCCACTACCAGGGCCGGAGTGAAGCTTTCTTT.

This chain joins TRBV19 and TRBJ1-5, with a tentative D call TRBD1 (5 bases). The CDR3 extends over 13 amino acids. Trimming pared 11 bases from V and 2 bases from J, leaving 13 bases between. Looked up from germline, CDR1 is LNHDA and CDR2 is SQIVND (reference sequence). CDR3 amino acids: CAVGAGGNQPQHF. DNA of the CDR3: TGTGCCGTAGGGGCCGGAGGCAATCAGCCCCAGCATTTT.

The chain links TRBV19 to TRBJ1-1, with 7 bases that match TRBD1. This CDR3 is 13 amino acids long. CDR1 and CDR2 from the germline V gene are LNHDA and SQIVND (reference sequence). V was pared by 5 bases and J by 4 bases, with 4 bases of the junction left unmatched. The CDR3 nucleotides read TGTGCCAGTAGTGCAGGGGGACGCACTGAAGCTTTCTTT. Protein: CASSAGGRTEAFF.

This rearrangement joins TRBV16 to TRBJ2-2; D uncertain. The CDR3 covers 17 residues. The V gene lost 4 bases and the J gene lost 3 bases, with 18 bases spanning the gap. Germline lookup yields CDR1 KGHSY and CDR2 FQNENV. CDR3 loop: CASSPISGIKDTGELFF. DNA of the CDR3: TGTGCCAGCAGCCCCATCTCAGGAATTAAGGACACCGGGGAGCTGTTTTTT.

The CDR3 DNA follows: TGTGCCAGCAGCCAATCTGGGTTGTGGCAGCGGAATTCACCCCTCCACTTT. The encoded protein is CASSQSGLWQRNSPLHF. This rearrangement joins TRBV3-1 (or the pseudogene TRBV3-2) to TRBJ1-6, with D unclear. CDR1 LGHDT and CDR2 YNNKEL come from the germline V gene (reference sequence). The CDR3 has 17 residues. V was clipped by 2 bases and J by 7 bases, with 18 bases between them.

This CDR3 is CASRIAEGSYEQYF. The CDR3 nucleotides are TGCGCCAGCAGGATAGCGGAGGGCTCCTACGAGCAGTACTTC. The chain couples TRBV5-1 to TRBJ2-7, with TRBD2 as a possible D gene (6 bases). Trimming left V 5 bases short and J 0 bases short, with 12 bases between. The germline V gene encodes CDR1 SGHRS and CDR2 YFSETQ. The CDR3 extends over 14 amino acids.

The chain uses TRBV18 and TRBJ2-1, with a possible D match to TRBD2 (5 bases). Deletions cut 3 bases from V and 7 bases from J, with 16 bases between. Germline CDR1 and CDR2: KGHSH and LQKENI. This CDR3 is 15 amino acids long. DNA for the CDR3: TGTGCCAGCTCACCCAACCCCGGGAACAAAAATGAGCAGTTCTTC. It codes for CASSPNPGNKNEQFF. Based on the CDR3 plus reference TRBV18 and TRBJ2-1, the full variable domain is NAGVMQNPRHLVRRRGQEARLRCSPMKGHSHVYWYRQLPEEGLKFMVYLQKENIIDESGMPKERFSAEFPKEGPSILRIQQVVRGDSAAYFCASSPNPGNKNEQFFGPGTRLTVL.